The rows below give T cell receptor beta chains drawn from one sample of a study of cytomegalovirus exposure and HLA in healthy donors. Here immunoSEQ multiplex PCR was the method, and the copy in TCRdb shows in-frame clones only, minus some. The listing records under 200,000 clones. The specimen sequenced was PBMCs. The receptor set was obtained from a young man in good health and CMV-seronegative. Both conserved end residues are part of each CDR3. The D gene is left open where the match is weak.

CDR3 length	V gene	D gene	J gene	CDR3 protein	CDR3 DNA
14	TRBV19	-	TRBJ2-3	CASVADPSTDTQYF	TGTGCCAGTGTAGCGGATCCTAGCACAGATACGCAGTATTTT
15	TRBV18	TRBD1	TRBJ1-1	CASSPPLTQGEEAFF	TGTGCCAGCTCACCACCGTTGACACAGGGGGAAGAAGCTTTCTTT
10	TRBV7-9	-	TRBJ2-5	CASSPGTQYF	TGTGCCAGCAGCCCCGGGACCCAGTACTTC
18	TRBV15	TRBD2	TRBJ2-1	CATSRVSRTSWDYNEQFF	TGTGCCACCAGCAGAGTATCCCGGACTAGCTGGGACTACAATGAGCAGTTCTTC
14	TRBV30	-	TRBJ1-1	CAWTRGGVNTEAFF	TGTGCCTGGACCCGAGGGGGAGTGAACACTGAAGCTTTCTTT
14	TRBV10-1	-	TRBJ2-1	CASRGGAPYNEQFF	TGCGCCAGCAGGGGGGGGGCGCCGTACAATGAGCAGTTCTTC
11	TRBV18	-	TRBJ2-7	CASSPSGEQYF	TGTGCCAGCTCACCCTCGGGCGAGCAGTACTTC
14	TRBV7-9	-	TRBJ1-1	CASSLRGADTEAFF	TGTGCCAGCAGCTTACGCGGGGCGGACACTGAAGCTTTCTTT
14	TRBV19	-	TRBJ1-1	CASSIEGVGTEAFF	TGTGCCAGTAGTATAGAAGGGGTCGGCACTGAAGCTTTCTTT
14	TRBV28	TRBD2	TRBJ2-7	CASSSSGRVNEQYF	TGTGCCAGCAGTTCTAGCGGGAGAGTCAACGAGCAGTACTTC
16	TRBV5-7	-	TRBJ2-3	CASSLYGSGVVDTQYF	TGTGCCAGCAGCTTGTACGGGAGTGGAGTTGTGGATACGCAGTATTTT
15	TRBV6-5	TRBD1	TRBJ2-2	CASSGGTGRTGELFF	TGTGCCAGCAGTGGCGGGACAGGGAGGACCGGGGAGCTGTTTTTT
13	TRBV2	-	TRBJ2-3	CASIPPGTDTQYF	TGTGCCAGCATCCCACCAGGGACAGATACGCAGTATTTT
14	TRBV5-1	-	TRBJ2-6	CASLRESGANVLTF	TGCGCCAGTCTAAGAGAGTCTGGGGCCAACGTCCTGACTTTC
16	TRBV6-5	-	TRBJ1-1	CASSYSKTERNTEAFF	TGTGCCAGCAGTTACTCGAAGACGGAGAGGAACACTGAAGCTTTCTTT
16	TRBV6-1	-	TRBJ1-1	CASSEDPDRRNTEAFF	TGTGCCAGCAGTGAAGACCCCGACAGAAGAAACACTGAAGCTTTCTTT
15	TRBV7-9	-	TRBJ1-1	CASSLNGGANTEAFF	TGTGCCAGCAGCTTAAACGGGGGGGCGAACACTGAAGCTTTCTTT
13	TRBV5-1	-	TRBJ2-3	CASNLVSTDTQYF	TGCGCCAGCAATCTAGTTAGCACAGATACGCAGTATTTT
15	TRBV5-1	-	TRBJ1-1	CASSSTGSHGTEAFF	TGCGCCAGCAGCTCGACAGGATCGCACGGGACTGAAGCTTTCTTT
13	TRBV5-1	-	TRBJ2-1	CASSYDSLNEQFF	TGCGCCAGCAGTTACGACTCGTTAAATGAGCAGTTCTTC
16	TRBV11-2	TRBD1	TRBJ2-7	CASSYRPGQGSMEQYF	TGTGCCAGCAGCTACCGTCCTGGACAGGGAAGCATGGAACAGTACTTC
14	TRBV18	TRBD2	TRBJ2-5	CASSTGGNQETQYF	TGTGCCAGCTCGACGGGGGGAAACCAAGAGACCCAGTACTTC
15	TRBV7-9	-	TRBJ2-3	CASSFQSGDTDTQYF	TGTGCCAGCAGCTTTCAGTCAGGGGATACAGATACGCAGTATTTT